This entry lists 18 T cell receptor beta chains sequenced from one sample in a study of OX40 agonist ivuxolimab in advanced cancers. This table comes from immunoSEQ multiplex PCR, and its TCRdb copy is limited to in-frame clones, with some not included. This table holds around 60,000 clones, around 75% found once. The sample here was CD4+ or CD8+ T cells sorted from blood, taken in a trial of the OX40 agonist ivuxolimab. These receptors were collected from an adult with an advanced solid tumor such as melanoma, head and neck, liver or kidney cancer.

This clone came up once. The chain carries TRBV6-5 and TRBJ1-4; D uncertain. Germline V gives CDR1 MNHEY, CDR2 SVGAGI. The germline V and J ends were trimmed by 8 bases and 5 bases, with 12 bases remaining between them. The length of the CDR3 is 13 residues. CDR3 sequence: CASASGWNEKLFF. In DNA form, the CDR3 reads TGTGCCAGCGCATCTGGGTGGAATGAAAAACTGTTTTTT.

To note about this clone: Distinct nucleotide sequences in the sample also encode this CDR3. V usage is TRBV2 and J usage is TRBJ2-1; no firm D call. V was cut by 5 bases and J by 1 base, with 12 bases left in between. Germline CDR1 and CDR2: SNHLY and FYNNEI. The CDR3 is made up of 15 amino acids. CDR3: CASSLGSSSYNEQFF. CDR3 in DNA: TGTGCCAGCAGTCTGGGGTCTTCGTCCTACAATGAGCAGTTCTTC. The full variable domain, with the rest looked up from reference TRBV2 and TRBJ2-1, is EPEVTQTPSHQVTQMGQEVILRCVPISNHLYFYWYRQILGQKVEFLVSFYNNEISEKSEIFDDQFSVERPDGSNFTLKIRSTKLEDSAMYFCASSLGSSSYNEQFFGPGTRLTVL.

The chain couples TRBV5-8 to TRBJ1-4; D gene unclear. The V gene lost 0 bases and the J gene lost 0 bases, with 9 bases spanning the gap. CDR1 is SGHTS, CDR2 YDEGEE, per germline. This CDR3 spans 16 amino acids. The CDR3 DNA reads as TGTGCCAGCAGCTTGGAGGCGGCAGCAACTAATGAAAAACTGTTTTTT. This encodes CASSLEAAATNEKLFF.

The chain links TRBV7-2 to TRBJ2-7, with D perhaps matching TRBD2 (6 bases). V was shortened by 5 bases and J by 3 bases, with 17 bases between the two germline ends. The CDR3 is 15 amino acids. Germline values: CDR1 SGHTA, CDR2 FQGNSA. The CDR3 loop reads CASSPVAVPYYEQYF. CDR3 DNA sequence: TGTGCCAGCAGCCCTGTAGCGGTCCCTTACTACGAGCAGTACTTC.

The chain links TRBV6-6 to TRBJ1-2, with D perhaps TRBD1 (6 bases). Germline CDR1 is MNHNY and CDR2 is SVGAGI (reference sequence). The CDR3 extends over 14 amino acids. Trimming cost V 5 bases and J 6 bases, with 16 bases left between them. The CDR3 loop reads CASSQAGGADGYTF. CDR3 DNA: TGTGCCAGCAGTCAAGCGGGGGGGGCTGATGGCTACACCTTC.

The CDR3 DNA is TGTGCCAGCAGTCCTTCGACAGGACCCGCGGGGGGCTACACCTTC. This sequence encodes CASSPSTGPAGGYTF. The chain is built from TRBV2 and TRBJ1-2; the D gene is possibly TRBD1 (6 bases). CDR3 length: 15 amino acids. Deletions cut 5 bases from V and 8 bases from J, with 21 bases between. Germline V gives CDR1 SNHLY, CDR2 FYNNEI.

This clone was detected only once. The chain is built from TRBV2 and TRBJ2-4; D not certain. CDR3 length equals 13 residues. Trimming shortened V by 3 bases and J by 6 bases, and 9 bases separated the two germline ends. The germline CDR1 and CDR2 sequences are SNHLY and FYNNEI. The CDR3: CASSEGLLNIQYF. The CDR3, as DNA: TGTGCCAGCAGTGAGGGGTTGCTAAACATTCAGTACTTC.

This clone was detected once. J is TRBJ1-1 and V is TRBV27; TRBD1 aligns across 11 bases. The CDR3 extends over 17 amino acids. With V trimmed by 2 bases and J by 1 base, 6 bases remained unmatched. CDR1 is MNHEY, CDR2 SMNVEV, per germline (reference sequence). The CDR3 DNA sequence: TGTGCCAGCAGTTTAAGGGTCGGGACAGGGGGGAACACTGAAGCTTTCTTT. Protein: CASSLRVGTGGNTEAFF.

The chain uses TRBV4-1 and TRBJ2-7; 9 bases map to TRBD2. V was clipped by 0 bases and J by 6 bases; unmatched bases: 6. The CDR3 sequence is 15 residues long. Germline CDR1 is MGHRA and CDR2 is YSYEKL. This CDR3 is CASSQETSGLSEQYF. The CDR3 bases are TGCGCCAGCAGCCAAGAGACTAGCGGTCTTTCCGAGCAGTACTTC.

This clone turned up a few times. CDR3 protein: CASSPTDTGVMNEQFF. Here the CDR3 DNA reads TGTGCCAGCTCACCCACCGACACGGGGGTTATGAATGAGCAGTTCTTC. V and J are TRBV18 and TRBJ2-1; possible D gene TRBD2, 6 bases. The ends were cut back, 3 bases at V and 7 bases at J, with 19 bases in the middle. The CDR3 is made up of 16 amino acids. Germline CDR1 is KGHSH and CDR2 is LQKENI.

The rearrangement joins TRBV10-2 to TRBJ1-1; D remains ambiguous. V lost 0 bases, J lost 3 bases, and 5 bases lay in between. Germline V CDR1 and CDR2: WSHSY, SAAADI. The CDR3 covers 13 residues. CDR3 nucleotide sequence: TGCGCCAGCAGTGAGTCGCCTGACACTGAAGCTTTCTTT. Translated, it gives CASSESPDTEAFF.

The chain employs TRBV27 and TRBJ2-2; no clear D gene. V lost 1 base, J lost 6 bases, and 15 bases lay in between. The CDR3 is 16 residues long. Germline CDR1 MNHEY, CDR2 SMNVEV (reference sequence). The CDR3 coding sequence is TGTGCCAGCAGTTTATTTGTCCCGTCCGCGGCCGGGGAGCTGTTTTTT. Amino acid sequence: CASSLFVPSAAGELFF.

This chain links TRBV5-5 with TRBJ2-6, with 7 bases fitting TRBD1. This CDR3 comprises 16 residues. Germline V gene data show CDR1 as SGHKS and CDR2 as YYEKEE (reference sequence). Trimming took 3 bases from V and 0 from J; bases not matched to a gene: 3. Here the CDR3 reads CASSSGQSSGANVLTF. Written as DNA, the CDR3 is TGTGCCAGCAGCTCGGGACAGAGCTCTGGGGCCAACGTCCTGACTTTC.

A word on this clone: An end of the junction differs from the germline gene, which may be a read error. The rearrangement uses TRBV11-3 and TRBJ2-7; D not resolved. Germline V gene sequence: CDR1 SGHNT, CDR2 YENEEA. The CDR3 loop spans 15 amino acids. The CDR3 protein is CASSLGLFPRNEQYF. Here the CDR3 DNA reads TGTGCCAGCAGCTTAGGGCTCTTCCCCAGGAACGAACAGTACTTC.

This chain links TRBV5-1 with TRBJ1-1; 11 nucleotides match TRBD1. The germline gives CDR1 SGHRS, CDR2 YFSETQ. The CDR3 is 16 amino acids. V dropped 4 bases and J dropped 0; count of bases not matched to a gene: 5. The CDR3 spells CASSIGQGALNTEAFF. CDR3 coding DNA: TGCGCCAGCAGCATAGGACAGGGGGCATTGAACACTGAAGCTTTCTTT. Supplemented by reference TRBV5-1 and TRBJ1-1, the full variable domain reads KAGVTQTPRYLIKTRGQQVTLSCSPISGHRSVSWYQQTPGQGLQFLFEYFSETQRNKGNFPGRFSGRQFSNSRSEMNVSTLELGDSALYLCASSIGQGALNTEAFFGQGTRLTVV.

The chain employs TRBV27 and TRBJ1-2; tentative D call: TRBD1 (6 bases). Looked up from germline, CDR1 is MNHEY and CDR2 is SMNVEV (reference sequence). The V end was cut by 6 bases, the J end by 5 bases, with 13 bases between. The length of the CDR3 is 13 residues. The CDR3 protein is CASRPTGNYGYTF. CDR3 DNA sequence: TGTGCCAGCAGGCCGACAGGTAATTATGGCTACACCTTC.

The rearrangement links TRBV14 to TRBJ2-3; D remains ambiguous. Germline CDR1 SGHDN, CDR2 FVKESK. CDR3 size: 17 residues. V lost 1 base and J 0 bases, leaving 14 bases between the germline ends. As DNA, the CDR3 is TGTGCCAGCAGCCAAGGGGTTCTCAGCATTAGCACAGATACGCAGTATTTT. This sequence encodes CASSQGVLSISTDTQYF.

The V gene is TRBV6-1, the J gene TRBJ1-1; D is uncertain. V lost 6 bases to trimming and J lost 3 bases, with 5 bases between them. This CDR3 is 11 amino acids long. Germline CDR1 and CDR2: MNHNS and SASEGT. This CDR3 is CASRYDTEAFF. Written as DNA, the CDR3 is TGTGCCAGCAGATATGACACTGAAGCTTTCTTT.